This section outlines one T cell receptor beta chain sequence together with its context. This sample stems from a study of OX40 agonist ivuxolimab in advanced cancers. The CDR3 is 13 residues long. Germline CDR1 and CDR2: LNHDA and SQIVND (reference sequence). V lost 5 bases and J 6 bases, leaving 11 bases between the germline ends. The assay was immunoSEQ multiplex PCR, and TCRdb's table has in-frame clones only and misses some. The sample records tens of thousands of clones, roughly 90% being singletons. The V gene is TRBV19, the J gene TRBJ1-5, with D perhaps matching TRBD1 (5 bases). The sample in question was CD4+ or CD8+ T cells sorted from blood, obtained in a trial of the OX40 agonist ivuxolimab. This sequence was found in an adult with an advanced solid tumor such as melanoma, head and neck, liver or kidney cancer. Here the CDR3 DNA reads TGTGCCAGTAGTCAACAGGTCGGTCAGCCCCAGCATTTT. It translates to CASSQQVGQPQHF. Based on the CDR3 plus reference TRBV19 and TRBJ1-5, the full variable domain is DGGITQSPKYLFRKEGQNVTLSCEQNLNHDAMYWYRQDPGQGLRLIYYSQIVNDFQKGDIAEGYSVSREKKESFPLTVTSAQKNPTAFYLCASSQQVGQPQHFGDGTRLSIL.